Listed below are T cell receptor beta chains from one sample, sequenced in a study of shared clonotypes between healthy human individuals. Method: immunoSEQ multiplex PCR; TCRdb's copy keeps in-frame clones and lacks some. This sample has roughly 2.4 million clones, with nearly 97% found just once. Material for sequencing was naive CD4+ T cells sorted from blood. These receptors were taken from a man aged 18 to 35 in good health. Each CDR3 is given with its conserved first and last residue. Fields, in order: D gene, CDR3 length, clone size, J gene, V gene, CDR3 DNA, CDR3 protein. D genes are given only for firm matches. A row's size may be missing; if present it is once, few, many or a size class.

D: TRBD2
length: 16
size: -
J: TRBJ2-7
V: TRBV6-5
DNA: TGTGCCAGCAGTTACTCGGCGGGGGGGCCGTCATACGAGCAGTACTTC
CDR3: CASSYSAGGPSYEQYF

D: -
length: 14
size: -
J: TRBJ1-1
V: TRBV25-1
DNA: TGTGCCAGCAGTAGTCCCCGCGGGAGGGCTGAAGCTTTCTTT
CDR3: CASSSPRGRAEAFF

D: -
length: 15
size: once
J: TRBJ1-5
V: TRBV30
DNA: TGTGCCTGGAGTGGACGGGGGAACATCAATCAGCCCCAGCATTTT
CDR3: CAWSGRGNINQPQHF

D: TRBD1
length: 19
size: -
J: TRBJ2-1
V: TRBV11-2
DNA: TGTGCCAGCAGCTCCCCCGGGGGGACAGGGGGATATGTCTACAATGAGCAGTTCTTC
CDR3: CASSSPGGTGGYVYNEQFF

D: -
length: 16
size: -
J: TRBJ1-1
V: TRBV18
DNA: TGTGCCAGCTCACCACCCTCGGGGGGCGCGAACACTGAAGCTTTCTTT
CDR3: CASSPPSGGANTEAFF

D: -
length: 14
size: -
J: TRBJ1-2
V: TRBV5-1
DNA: TGCGCCAGCAGCTTGGTGATGGGGGACTATGGCTACACCTTC
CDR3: CASSLVMGDYGYTF

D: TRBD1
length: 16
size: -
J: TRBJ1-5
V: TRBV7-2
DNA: TGTGCCAGCAGCTTAGCAGGGGGCGAAGGCAATCAGCCCCAGCATTTT
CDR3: CASSLAGGEGNQPQHF

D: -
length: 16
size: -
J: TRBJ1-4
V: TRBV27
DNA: TGTGCCAGCAGTCCCGGGACACTCCAAGTGAATGAAAAACTGTTTTTT
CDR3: CASSPGTLQVNEKLFF

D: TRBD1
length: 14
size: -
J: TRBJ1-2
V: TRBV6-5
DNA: TGTGCCAGCAGTTCGACAGGGACCACCTATGGCTACACCTTC
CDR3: CASSSTGTTYGYTF

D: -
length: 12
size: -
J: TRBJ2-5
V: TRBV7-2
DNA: TGTGCCAGCAGCCCAGGGGTGGGGACCCAGTACTTC
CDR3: CASSPGVGTQYF

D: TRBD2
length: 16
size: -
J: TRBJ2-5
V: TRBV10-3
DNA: TGTGCCATCAGGGAACCGGGACTAGCGGGGGCAGAGACCCAGTACTTC
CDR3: CAIREPGLAGAETQYF

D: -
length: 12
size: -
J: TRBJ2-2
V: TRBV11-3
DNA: TGTGCCAGCAGCTTATCTCCCGGGGAGCTGTTTTTT
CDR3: CASSLSPGELFF

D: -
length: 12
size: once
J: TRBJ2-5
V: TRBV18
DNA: TGTGCCAGCTCACCAGAGAACCTCTCAAGAGACTTC
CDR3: CASSPENLSRDF

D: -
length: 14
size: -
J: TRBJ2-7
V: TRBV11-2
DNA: TGTGCCAGCAGCTTAGATCTAGTAAGCTACGAGCAGTACTTC
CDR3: CASSLDLVSYEQYF

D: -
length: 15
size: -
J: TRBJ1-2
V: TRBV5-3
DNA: TGTGCCAGAAGCTTGGATGGCAGGAGAGCCTATGGCTACACCTTC
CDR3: CARSLDGRRAYGYTF

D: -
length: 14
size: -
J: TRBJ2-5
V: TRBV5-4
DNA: TGTGCCAGCAGCTTGGGGGGGCCCCAAGAGACCCAGTACTTC
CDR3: CASSLGGPQETQYF

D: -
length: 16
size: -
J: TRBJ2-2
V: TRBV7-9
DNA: TGTGCCAGCAGCTTATGGAAACAGGGAGGCACCGGGGAGCTGTTTTTT
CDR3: CASSLWKQGGTGELFF

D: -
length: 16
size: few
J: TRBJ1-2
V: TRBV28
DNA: TGTGCCAGCAGTTTACTTTCGATAAACGGTGGCTATGGCTACACCTTC
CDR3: CASSLLSINGGYGYTF

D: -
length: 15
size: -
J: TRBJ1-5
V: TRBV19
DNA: TGTGCCAGTAGTAGAACGAGCAGCGGGAATCAGCCCCAGCATTTT
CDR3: CASSRTSSGNQPQHF

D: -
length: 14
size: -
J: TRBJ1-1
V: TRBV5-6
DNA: TGTGCCAGCACCATTTTGCGGGGAGCCACTGAAGCTTTCTTT
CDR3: CASTILRGATEAFF

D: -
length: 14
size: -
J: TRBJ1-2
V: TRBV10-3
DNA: TGTGCCATCAGTGAGTCGGGCCTTAACTATGGCTACACCTTC
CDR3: CAISESGLNYGYTF

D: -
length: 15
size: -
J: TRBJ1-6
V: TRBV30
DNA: TGTGCCTGGAGTCCCACCGGGCCCAAAAATTCACCCCTCCACTTT
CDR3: CAWSPTGPKNSPLHF

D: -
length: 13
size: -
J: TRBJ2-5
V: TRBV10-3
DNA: TGTGCCATCAGCTACGACCTCATCGAGACCCAGTACTTC
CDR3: CAISYDLIETQYF

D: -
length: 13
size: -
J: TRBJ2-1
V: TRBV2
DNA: TGTGCCAGCAGTGGCTCCAGGGCGATTGAGCAGTTCTTC
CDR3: CASSGSRAIEQFF

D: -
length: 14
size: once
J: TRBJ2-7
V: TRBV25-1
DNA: TGTGCCAGCAGTGAATGGGACACCTCCTACGAGCAGTACTTC
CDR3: CASSEWDTSYEQYF

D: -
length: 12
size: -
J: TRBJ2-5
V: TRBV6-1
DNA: TGTGCCAGCAGTGAACAGGGCGAGACCCAGTACTTC
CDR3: CASSEQGETQYF

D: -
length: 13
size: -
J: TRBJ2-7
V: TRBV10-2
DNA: TGCGCCAGCAGTGAGGACAGGCTCTACGAGCAGTACTTC
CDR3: CASSEDRLYEQYF

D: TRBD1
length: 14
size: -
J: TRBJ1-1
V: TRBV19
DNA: TGTGCCAGTAGAGATACAGGGGGGAACACTGAAGCTTTCTTT
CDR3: CASRDTGGNTEAFF

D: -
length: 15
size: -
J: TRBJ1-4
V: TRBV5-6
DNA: TGTGCCAGCAGCTTGCTCCGGCAGAATAATGAAAAACTGTTTTTT
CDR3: CASSLLRQNNEKLFF

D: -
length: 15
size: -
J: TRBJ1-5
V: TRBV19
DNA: TGTGCCAGTAGTGTCCGGGACACCCCCAATCAGCCCCAGCATTTT
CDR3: CASSVRDTPNQPQHF

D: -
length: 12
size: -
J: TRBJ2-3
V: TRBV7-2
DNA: TGTGCCAGCAGCATCTTCACAGATACGCAGTATTTT
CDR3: CASSIFTDTQYF

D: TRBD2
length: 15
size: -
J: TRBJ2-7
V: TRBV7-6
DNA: TGTGCCAGCAGCTTAGAGGTTACTAGCGGGGAGGAGCAGTACTTC
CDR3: CASSLEVTSGEEQYF

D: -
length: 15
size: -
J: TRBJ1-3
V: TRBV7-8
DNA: TGTGCCAGCAGCTTAGATAGAGCCGGTGGAAACACCATATATTTT
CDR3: CASSLDRAGGNTIYF

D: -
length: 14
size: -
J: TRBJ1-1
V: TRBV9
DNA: TGTGCCAGCAAGAGGTCAGACATGAACACTGAAGCTTTCTTT
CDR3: CASKRSDMNTEAFF

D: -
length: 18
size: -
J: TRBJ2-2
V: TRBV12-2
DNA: TGTGCAAGTCGCCCAGAGGGTAGCGGGCCGTCCCCGACCGGGGAGCTGTTTTTT
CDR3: CASRPEGSGPSPTGELFF

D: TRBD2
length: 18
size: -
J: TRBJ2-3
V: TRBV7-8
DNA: TGTGCCAGCAGCTTAGGGGCCGTTAGCGGGGCTTGGACAGATACGCAGTATTTT
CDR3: CASSLGAVSGAWTDTQYF

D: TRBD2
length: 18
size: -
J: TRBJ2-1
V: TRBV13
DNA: TGTGCCAGCAGCCTATCAGGAGCGGGAGTCCTTTCCTACAATGAGCAGTTCTTC
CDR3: CASSLSGAGVLSYNEQFF

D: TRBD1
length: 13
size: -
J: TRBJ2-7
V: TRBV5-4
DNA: TGTGCCAGCCGGGACAGGAGCTCCTACGAGCAGTACTTC
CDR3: CASRDRSSYEQYF

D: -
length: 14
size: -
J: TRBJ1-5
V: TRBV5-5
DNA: TGTGCCAGCAGCTTGAGTAGCAGCAATCAGCCCCAGCATTTT
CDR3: CASSLSSSNQPQHF

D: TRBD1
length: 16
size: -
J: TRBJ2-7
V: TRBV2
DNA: TGTGCCAGCAGCAATAGACAGGGCATCCTTTCCTACGAGCAGTACTTC
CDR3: CASSNRQGILSYEQYF

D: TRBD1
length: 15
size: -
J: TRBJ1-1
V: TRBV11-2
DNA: TGTGCCAGCAGCTACCGGACAGGGCCATACACTGAAGCTTTCTTT
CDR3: CASSYRTGPYTEAFF

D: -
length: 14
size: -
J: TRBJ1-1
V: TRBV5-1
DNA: TGCGCCAGCAGCTTATACTTGGTGAACACTGAAGCTTTCTTT
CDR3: CASSLYLVNTEAFF

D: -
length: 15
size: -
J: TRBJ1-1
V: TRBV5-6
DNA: TGTGCCAGCAGCCGCCTGGGGCCGGTGAACACTGAAGCTTTCTTT
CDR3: CASSRLGPVNTEAFF

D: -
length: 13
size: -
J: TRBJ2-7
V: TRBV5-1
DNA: TGCGCCAGCAGATTAACAGGGACCTACGAGCAGTACTTC
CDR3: CASRLTGTYEQYF

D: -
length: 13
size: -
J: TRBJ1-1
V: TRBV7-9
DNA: TGTGCCAGCAGCGGCCCAGGGAACACTGAAGCTTTCTTT
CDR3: CASSGPGNTEAFF

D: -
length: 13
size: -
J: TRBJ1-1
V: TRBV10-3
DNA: TGTGCCGCACATGCTAACGTGAACACTGAAGCTTTCTTT
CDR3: CAAHANVNTEAFF

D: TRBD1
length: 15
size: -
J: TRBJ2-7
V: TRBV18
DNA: TGTGCCAGCTCACCTGGGACAGGAACAACCTACGAGCAGTACTTC
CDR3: CASSPGTGTTYEQYF

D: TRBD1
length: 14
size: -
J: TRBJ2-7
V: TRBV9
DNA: TGTGCCAGCGGAACCGGGACAGGCTCCTACGAGCAGTACTTC
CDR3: CASGTGTGSYEQYF

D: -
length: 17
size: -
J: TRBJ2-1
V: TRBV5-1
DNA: TGCGCCAGCAGCTTGCTGGGAGGACTATCCTCCTACAATGAGCAGTTCTTC
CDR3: CASSLLGGLSSYNEQFF

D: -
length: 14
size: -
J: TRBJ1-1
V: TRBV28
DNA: TGTGCCAGCCTACTCCGGAGGGGCACGACTGAAGCTTTCTTT
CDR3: CASLLRRGTTEAFF

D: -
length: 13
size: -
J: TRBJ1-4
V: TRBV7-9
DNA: TGTGCCAGCAGCCCCGGCACCCAAGAAAAACTGTTTTTT
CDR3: CASSPGTQEKLFF